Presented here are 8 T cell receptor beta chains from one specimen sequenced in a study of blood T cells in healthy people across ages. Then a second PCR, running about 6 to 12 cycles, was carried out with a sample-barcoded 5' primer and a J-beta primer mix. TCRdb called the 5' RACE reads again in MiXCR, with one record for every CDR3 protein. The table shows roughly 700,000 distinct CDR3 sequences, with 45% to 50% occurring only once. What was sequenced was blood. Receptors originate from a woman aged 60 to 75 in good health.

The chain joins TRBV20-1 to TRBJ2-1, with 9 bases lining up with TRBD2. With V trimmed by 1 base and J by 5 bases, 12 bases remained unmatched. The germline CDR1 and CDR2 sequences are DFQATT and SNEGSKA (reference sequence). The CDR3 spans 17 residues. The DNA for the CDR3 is TGCAGTGCTAGAGGTCGGTTGGCGGGAGGGTGGGACAATGAGCAGTTCTTC. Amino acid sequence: CSARGRLAGGWDNEQFF.

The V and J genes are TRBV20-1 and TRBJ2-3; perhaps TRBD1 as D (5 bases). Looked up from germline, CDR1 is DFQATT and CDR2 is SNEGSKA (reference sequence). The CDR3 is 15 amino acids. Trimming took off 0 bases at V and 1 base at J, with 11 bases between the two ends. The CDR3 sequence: CSAREGQSRTDTQYF. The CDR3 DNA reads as TGCAGTGCTAGAGAGGGGCAGTCCCGCACAGATACGCAGTATTTT.

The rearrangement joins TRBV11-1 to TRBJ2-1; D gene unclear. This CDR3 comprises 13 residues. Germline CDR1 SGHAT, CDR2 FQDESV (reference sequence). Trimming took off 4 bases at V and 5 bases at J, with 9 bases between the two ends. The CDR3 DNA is TGTGCCAGCAGCTGGTCCTCGAACAATGAGCAGTTCTTC. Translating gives CASSWSSNNEQFF.

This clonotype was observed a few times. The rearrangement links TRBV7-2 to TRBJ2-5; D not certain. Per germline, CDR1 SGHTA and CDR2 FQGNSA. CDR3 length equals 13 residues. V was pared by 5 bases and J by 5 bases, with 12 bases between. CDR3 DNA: TGTGCCAGCAGCGTTACGTACGGGGAGACCCAGTACTTC. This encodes CASSVTYGETQYF.

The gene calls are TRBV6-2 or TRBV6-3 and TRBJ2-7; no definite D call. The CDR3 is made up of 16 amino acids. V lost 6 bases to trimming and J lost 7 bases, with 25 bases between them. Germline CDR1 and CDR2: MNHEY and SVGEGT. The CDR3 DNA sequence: TGTGCCAGCAGCCCGGCCGCGTGGTCTACAATGAATGAGCAGTACTTC. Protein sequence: CASSPAAWSTMNEQYF.

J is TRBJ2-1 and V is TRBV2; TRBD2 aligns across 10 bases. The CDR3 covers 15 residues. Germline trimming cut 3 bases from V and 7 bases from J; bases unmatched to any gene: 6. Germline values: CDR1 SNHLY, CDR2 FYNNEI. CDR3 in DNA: TGTGCCAGCAGTGATGTAGCGGGAGGAGATAATGAGCAGTTCTTC. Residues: CASSDVAGGDNEQFF.

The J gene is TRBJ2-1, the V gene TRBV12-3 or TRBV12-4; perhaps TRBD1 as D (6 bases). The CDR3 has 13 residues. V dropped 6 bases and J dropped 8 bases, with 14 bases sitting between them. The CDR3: CASRPQGRHEQFF. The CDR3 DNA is TGTGCCAGCAGACCCCAGGGGCGGCATGAGCAGTTCTTC.

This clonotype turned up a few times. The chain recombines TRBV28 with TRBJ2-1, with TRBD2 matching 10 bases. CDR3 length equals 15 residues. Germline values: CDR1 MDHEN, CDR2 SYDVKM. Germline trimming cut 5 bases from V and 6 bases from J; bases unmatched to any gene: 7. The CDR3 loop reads CASSPSGRASNEQFF. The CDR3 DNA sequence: TGTGCCAGCAGTCCCAGCGGGAGGGCGAGCAATGAGCAGTTCTTC.